The clone carrying this T cell receptor (beta chain) was counted a few times. The antigen is not known. This record comes from a study of cytomegalovirus exposure and HLA in healthy donors. The V gene end was trimmed by 0 bases and the J gene end by 1 base; junction bases not matched to a gene: 6. CDR3 length equals 16 residues. The germline V gene has CDR1 GTSNPN and CDR2 SVGIG (reference sequence). Findings of the study overall: As a later analysis revealed, most CMV-associated TCR beta chains appeared HLA-restricted. Later analysis identified a missense DCLRE1C variant that was linked to TCR beta V- and J-gene trimming.

Researchers ran the PCR with 60 Vbeta and 13 Jbeta primers. The method was immunoSEQ multiplex PCR; TCRdb's version includes in-frame clones alone and lacks a portion of them. The repertoire includes some 200,000 clones, roughly an eighth of them detected once, and 7.8% sits in the top ten. This receptor was taken from a man aged 50 to 59 in good health and CMV-seropositive. The chain is built from TRBV30 and TRBJ2-3; 8 bases map to TRBD2. Sequencing was carried out using PBMCs. The CDR3, as DNA: TGTGCCTGGAGTGTATCGGGGGGGCACCGCACAGATACGCAGTATTTT. It codes for CAWSVSGGHRTDTQYF.